A single T cell receptor (beta chain) is shown here with its context. TCR sequencing used cDNA made by reverse transcription of extracted RNA. TCRdb's copy holds only in-frame clones and misses some; the assay was immunoSEQ multiplex PCR. Of over 150,000 clones listed, over 55% are singletons. Between the trimmed V and J ends, which lost 4 bases and 1 base, there was a span of 8 bases. The CDR3 consists of 13 residues. The germline V gene has CDR1 GTSNPN and CDR2 SVGIG (reference sequence). The sample comes from a study of CD8+ T cells in alopecia areata. The sample was CD4+ T cells sorted from blood, taken at week 0. The origin of this receptor is a human donor with alopecia areata. This chain joins TRBV30 and TRBJ1-5; tentative D call: TRBD1 (6 bases). The DNA for the CDR3 is TGTGCCTGGACAGGACAGAGCAATCAGCCCCAGCATTTT. Translated, it gives CAWTGQSNQPQHF.